This record concerns one T cell receptor (beta chain) sequence. There are many counts of this clonotype. This receptor's antigen is unknown. Per-base qualities were not stored, and no clone one base away is much larger. The sample is drawn from a study of spatial heterogeneity in lung cancer (dated by TCRdb to about 2019). In the study overall: Donors were around 69 patients with early-stage, untreated non-small cell lung cancer from the lung TRACERx cohort. Follow-up PBMC samples were sequenced whenever available, and the median time to follow-up was two to three years after resection. More beta-chain than alpha-chain transcripts were consistently detected, likely reflecting higher beta-chain transcript abundance. In the raw uncorrected reads, each unique combination of TCR and UMI appeared more than ten times on average. In non-small cell lung cancer, the study made a quantitative comparison of TCR alpha and beta repertoires among multiple tumor regions, matched nontumor lung and blood. TCR repertoire features were related to nonsynonymous mutation counts determined by whole-exome sequencing of tumor tissue. Both alpha and beta chains were TCR-sequenced in roughly 200 tumor regions, approximately 64 matched nontumor lung samples and 55 to 60 PBMC samples obtained at surgery. On the study overall, not on this receptor specifically: Ubiquitous expanded tumor TCRs showed up in blood more often at tumor resection than at routine follow-up. Confirming at a functional level the hypothesis that regional TCRs recognize regional mutations was considered to require additional single-cell paired TCR alpha and beta sequencing. Only roughly 15 patients were included in the comparisons of baseline and follow-up blood repertoires.

The CDR3 covers 16 residues, taking in both the cysteine and the phenylalanine. Only the CDR3 region is kept as DNA, spanning 48 bases read in frame from base 1. At the junction V is shortened by 1 base and J by 0 bases, with 10 bases in between. The CDR1 and CDR2 encoded by the germline V gene are LGHNA and YSLEER. Libraries came from 5' RACE. For sequencing, a NextSeq 500 was employed. To allow correction of PCR and sequencing errors, the TCR library protocol tagged every TCR cDNA molecule with a unique molecular identifier. The paper's processing steps were these. Decombinator tools were used for TCR identification, UMI-based error correction and CDR3 extraction. TCRs above a frequency of 2 per 1,000, corresponding to the top 1% of the tumor frequency distribution, were defined as expanded. Renyi diversity was computed with the R vegan package after each repertoire had been subsampled 100 times to 5,000 TCRs. CDR3 similarity networks were built from amino acid triplet string-kernel similarity, with CDR3s being connected when pairwise similarity was above 0.82. In TCRdb, the public reads were trimmed at Q25 with fastp and aligned with MiXCR, with productive beta chains retained. Each entry merges the rows of one CDR3 protein and shows their most common DNA and genes. For this entry, the V and J calls and clone size follow TCRdb and not the study's own pipeline. The sample table holds about 19,000 distinct CDR3 sequences, of which 10% were seen once. In total, the top ten clones hold around 34% of the sample.

Interpreted using the paper, the time point label stands for: blood at routine non-recurrence follow-up after resection. Without any cell sorting, TCR sequencing was performed on whole RNA extracted either from tumor and nontumor lung tissue or from cryopreserved PBMC samples. Only patients with enough RNA available from two or more tumor regions were chosen for TCR sequencing. The sequencing used PBMCs, collected at follow-up. The receptor's source is a female donor with early-stage non-small cell lung cancer. This sequence uses TRBV4-3 and TRBJ2-1, with the D gene too uncertain to name. The bases read TGCGCCAGCAGCCAAGGTCCGGTTAGCTCCTACAATGAGCAGTTCTTC. This gives the protein CASSQGPVSSYNEQFF.